This T cell receptor beta chain is from a study of shared clonotypes between healthy human individuals. To note about this clone: The antigen is undetermined.

The test was conducted at deep level. Genomic DNA of each subset was evenly split across several immunoSEQ plates. The repertoire was sequenced with immunoSEQ multiplex PCR; TCRdb's copy has only in-frame clones and lacks some. The data show about 1.1 million clones, approximately 77% seen once. The CDR3 extends over 14 amino acids. The V gene end was trimmed by 4 bases and the J gene end by 3 bases; junction bases not matched to a gene: 7. Germline V lookup: CDR1 SQVTM, CDR2 ANQGSEA. Overall study results and limits: Among donors, sharing of clonotypes was expected to be affected by sequencing depth.

The origin of this receptor is a man younger than 35 in good health. Some clones in this sample may be carry-over from other donors' samples. The V and J genes are TRBV29-1 and TRBJ2-3; 7 positions agree with TRBD1. The specimen sequenced was memory CD4+ T cells from PBMCs. The sample's subset: CD45RA-negative fraction. This CDR3 reads CSVVEGGLTDTQYF. The CDR3 DNA sequence: TGCAGCGTTGTGGAAGGGGGCTTGACAGATACGCAGTATTTT.